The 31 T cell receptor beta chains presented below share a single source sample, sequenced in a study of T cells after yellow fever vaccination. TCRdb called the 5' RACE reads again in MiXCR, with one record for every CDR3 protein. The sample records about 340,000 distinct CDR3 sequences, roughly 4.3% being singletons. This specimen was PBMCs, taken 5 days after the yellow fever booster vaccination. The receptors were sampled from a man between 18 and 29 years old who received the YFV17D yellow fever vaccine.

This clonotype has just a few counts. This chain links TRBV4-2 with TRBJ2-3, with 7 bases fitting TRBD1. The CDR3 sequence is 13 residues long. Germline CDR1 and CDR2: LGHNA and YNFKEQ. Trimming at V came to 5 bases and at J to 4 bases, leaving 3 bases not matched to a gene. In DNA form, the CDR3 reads TGTGCCAGCAGCAAGCAGGGGGCAGATACGCAGTATTTT. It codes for CASSKQGADTQYF.

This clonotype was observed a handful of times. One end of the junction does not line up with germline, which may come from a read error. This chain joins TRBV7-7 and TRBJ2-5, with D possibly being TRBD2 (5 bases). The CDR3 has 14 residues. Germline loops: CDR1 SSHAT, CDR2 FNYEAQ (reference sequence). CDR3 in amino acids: CASSLGSFRETQYF. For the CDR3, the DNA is TGTGCTAGCAGCTTAGGGAGTTTTCGAGAGACCCAGTACTTC.

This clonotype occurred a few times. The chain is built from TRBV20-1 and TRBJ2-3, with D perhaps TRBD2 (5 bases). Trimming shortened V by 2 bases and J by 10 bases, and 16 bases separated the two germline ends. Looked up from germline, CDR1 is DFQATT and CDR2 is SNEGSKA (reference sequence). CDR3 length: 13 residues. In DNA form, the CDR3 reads TGCAGTGCTAGACCCGACCACACGGGGTCGCAGTATTTT. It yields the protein CSARPDHTGSQYF.

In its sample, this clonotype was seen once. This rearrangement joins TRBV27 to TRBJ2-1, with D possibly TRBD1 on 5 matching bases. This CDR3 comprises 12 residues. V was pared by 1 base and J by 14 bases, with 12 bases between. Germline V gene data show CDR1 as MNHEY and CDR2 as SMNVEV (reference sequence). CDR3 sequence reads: CASSLWGSDEFF. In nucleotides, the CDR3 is TGTGCCAGCAGTTTATGGGGCTCCGACGAGTTCTTC.

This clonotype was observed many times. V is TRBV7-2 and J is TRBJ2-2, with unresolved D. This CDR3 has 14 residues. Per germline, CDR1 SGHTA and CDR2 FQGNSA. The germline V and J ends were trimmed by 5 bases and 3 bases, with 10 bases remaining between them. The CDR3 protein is CASSPAQYTGELFF. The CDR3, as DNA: TGTGCCAGCAGCCCCGCACAGTACACCGGGGAGCTGTTTTTT. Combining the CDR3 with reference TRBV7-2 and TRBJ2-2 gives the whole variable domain GAGVSQSPSNKVTEKGKDVELRCDPISGHTALYWYRQSLGQGLEFLIYFQGNSAPDKSGLPSDRFSAERTGGSVSTLTIQRTQQEDSAVYLCASSPAQYTGELFFGEGSRLTVL.

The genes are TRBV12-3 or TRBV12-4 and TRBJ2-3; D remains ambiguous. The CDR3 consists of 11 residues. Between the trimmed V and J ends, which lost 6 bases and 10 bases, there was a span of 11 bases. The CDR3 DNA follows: TGTGCCAGCAGCCTCGGGCCCCCGCAGTATTTT. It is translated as CASSLGPPQYF.

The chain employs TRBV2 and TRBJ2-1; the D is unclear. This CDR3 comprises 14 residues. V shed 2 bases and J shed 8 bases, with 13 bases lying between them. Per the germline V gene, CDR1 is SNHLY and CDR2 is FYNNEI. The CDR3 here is CASSEIWALDEQFF. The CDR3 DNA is TGTGCCAGCAGTGAAATTTGGGCCCTGGATGAGCAGTTCTTC.

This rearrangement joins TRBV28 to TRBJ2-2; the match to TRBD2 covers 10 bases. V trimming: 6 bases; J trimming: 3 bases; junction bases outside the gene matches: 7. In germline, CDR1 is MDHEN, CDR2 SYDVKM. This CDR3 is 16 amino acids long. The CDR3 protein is CASRPPSGGDTGELFF. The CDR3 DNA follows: TGTGCCAGCAGACCCCCGAGCGGGGGGGACACCGGGGAGCTGTTTTTT. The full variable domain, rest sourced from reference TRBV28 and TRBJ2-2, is DVKVTQSSRYLVKRTGEKVFLECVQDMDHENMFWYRQDPGLGLRLIYFSYDVKMKEKGDIPEGYSVSREKKERFSLILESASTNQTSMYLCASRPPSGGDTGELFFGEGSRLTVL.

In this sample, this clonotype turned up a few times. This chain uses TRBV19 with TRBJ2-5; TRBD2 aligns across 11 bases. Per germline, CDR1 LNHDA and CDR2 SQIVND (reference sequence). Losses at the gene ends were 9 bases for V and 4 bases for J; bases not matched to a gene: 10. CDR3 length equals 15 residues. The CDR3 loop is CASSGLAGGGETQYF. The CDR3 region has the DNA TGTGCCAGCTCTGGACTAGCGGGCGGAGGAGAGACCCAGTACTTC.

As DNA, the CDR3 is TGTGCCAGCAGTGTGGCTAGCGGGGGGGCCGGTACGCAGTATTTT. Amino acids: CASSVASGGAGTQYF. V and J are TRBV2 and TRBJ2-3; 12 bases line up with TRBD2. Unmatched junction bases numbered 7, after V lost 4 bases and J lost 8 bases. The CDR3 contains 15 residues. Looked up from germline, CDR1 is SNHLY and CDR2 is FYNNEI. Together with reference TRBV2 and TRBJ2-3, the CDR3 gives the full variable domain: EPEVTQTPSHQVTQMGQEVILRCVPISNHLYFYWYRQILGQKVEFLVSFYNNEISEKSEIFDDQFSVERPDGSNFTLKIRSTKLEDSAMYFCASSVASGGAGTQYFGPGTRLTVL.

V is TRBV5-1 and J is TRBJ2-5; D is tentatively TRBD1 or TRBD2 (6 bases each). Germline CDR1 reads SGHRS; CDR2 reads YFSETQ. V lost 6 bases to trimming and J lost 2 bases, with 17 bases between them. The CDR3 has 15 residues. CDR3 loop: CASNDPRGPQETQYF. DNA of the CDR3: TGCGCCAGCAATGATCCTCGGGGGCCTCAAGAGACCCAGTACTTC.

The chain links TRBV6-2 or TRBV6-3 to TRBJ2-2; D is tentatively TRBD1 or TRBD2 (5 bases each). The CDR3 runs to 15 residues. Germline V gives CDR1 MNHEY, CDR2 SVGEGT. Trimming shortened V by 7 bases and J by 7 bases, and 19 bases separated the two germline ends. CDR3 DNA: TGTGCCAGCACCTTCCTCGGGACGGCGGGCGGGGAGCTGTTTTTT. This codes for CASTFLGTAGGELFF.

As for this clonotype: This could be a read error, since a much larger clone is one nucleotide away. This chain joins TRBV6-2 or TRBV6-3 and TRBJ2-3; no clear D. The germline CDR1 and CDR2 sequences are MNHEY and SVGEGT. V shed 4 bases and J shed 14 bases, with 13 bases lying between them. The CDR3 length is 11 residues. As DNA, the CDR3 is TGTGCCAGCAGTTCCGGGCAGGAGCTGTATTTT. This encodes CASSSGQELYF.

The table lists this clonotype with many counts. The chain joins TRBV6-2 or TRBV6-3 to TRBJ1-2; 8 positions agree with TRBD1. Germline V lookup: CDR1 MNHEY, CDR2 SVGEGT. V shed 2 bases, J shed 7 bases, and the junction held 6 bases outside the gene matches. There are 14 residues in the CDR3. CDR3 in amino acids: CASSYVDRGIGYTF. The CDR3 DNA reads TGTGCCAGCAGTTACGTCGACAGGGGTATTGGCTACACCTTC.

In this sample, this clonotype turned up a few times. The CDR3 sequence is CASRQGYSNQPQHF. CDR3 sequence (DNA): TGTGCCAGCAGACAGGGATATAGCAATCAGCCCCAGCATTTT. The chain joins TRBV7-2 to TRBJ1-5; the D gene is possibly TRBD1 (6 bases). Germline V lookup: CDR1 SGHTA, CDR2 FQGNSA. The CDR3 length is 14 residues. With 6 bases removed from V and 0 bases from J, the gap between germline ends came to 9 bases. Complete variable domain (other parts from reference TRBV7-2 and TRBJ1-5): GAGVSQSPSNKVTEKGKDVELRCDPISGHTALYWYRQSLGQGLEFLIYFQGNSAPDKSGLPSDRFSAERTGGSVSTLTIQRTQQEDSAVYLCASRQGYSNQPQHFGDGTRLSIL.

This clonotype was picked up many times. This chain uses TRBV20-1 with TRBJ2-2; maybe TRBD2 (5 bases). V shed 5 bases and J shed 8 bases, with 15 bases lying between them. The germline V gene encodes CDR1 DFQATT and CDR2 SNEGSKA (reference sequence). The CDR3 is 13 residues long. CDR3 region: CSASGFRGGELFF. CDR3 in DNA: TGCAGTGCTTCGGGATTTCGGGGAGGGGAGCTGTTTTTT.

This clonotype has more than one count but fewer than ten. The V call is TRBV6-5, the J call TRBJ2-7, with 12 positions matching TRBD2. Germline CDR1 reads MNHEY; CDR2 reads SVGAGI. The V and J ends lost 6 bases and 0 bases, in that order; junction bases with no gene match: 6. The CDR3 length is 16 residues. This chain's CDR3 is CASSRTSGAGSYEQYF. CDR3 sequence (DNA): TGTGCCAGCAGCCGGACTAGCGGGGCCGGCTCCTACGAGCAGTACTTC.

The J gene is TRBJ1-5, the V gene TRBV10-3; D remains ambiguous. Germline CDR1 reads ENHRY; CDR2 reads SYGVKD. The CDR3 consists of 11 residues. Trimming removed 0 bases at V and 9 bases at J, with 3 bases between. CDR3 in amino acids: CAISESRPQHF. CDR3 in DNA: TGTGCCATCAGTGAGTCTCGGCCCCAGCATTTT.

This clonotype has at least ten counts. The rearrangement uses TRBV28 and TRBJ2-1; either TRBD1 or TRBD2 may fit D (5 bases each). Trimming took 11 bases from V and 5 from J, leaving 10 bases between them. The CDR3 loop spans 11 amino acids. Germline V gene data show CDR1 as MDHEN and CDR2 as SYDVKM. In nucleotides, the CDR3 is TGTGCCTCCCTGGGGGACAATGAGCAGTTCTTC. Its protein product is CASLGDNEQFF.

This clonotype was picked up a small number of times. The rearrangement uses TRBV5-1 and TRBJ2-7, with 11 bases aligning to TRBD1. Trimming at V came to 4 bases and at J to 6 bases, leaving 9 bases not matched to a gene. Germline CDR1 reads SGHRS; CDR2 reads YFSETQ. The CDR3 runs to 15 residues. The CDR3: CASSLRTGGASEQYF. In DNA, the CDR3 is TGCGCCAGCAGCCTGAGGACAGGGGGCGCGTCCGAGCAGTACTTC. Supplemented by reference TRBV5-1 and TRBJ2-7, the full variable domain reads KAGVTQTPRYLIKTRGQQVTLSCSPISGHRSVSWYQQTPGQGLQFLFEYFSETQRNKGNFPGRFSGRQFSNSRSEMNVSTLELGDSALYLCASSLRTGGASEQYFGPGTRLTVT.

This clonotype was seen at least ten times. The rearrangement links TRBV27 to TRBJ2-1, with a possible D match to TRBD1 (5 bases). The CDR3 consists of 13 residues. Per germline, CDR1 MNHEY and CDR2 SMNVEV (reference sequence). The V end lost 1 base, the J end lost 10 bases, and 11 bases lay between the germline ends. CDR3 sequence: CASSLLEWGEQFF. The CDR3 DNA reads TGTGCCAGCAGTTTATTAGAGTGGGGCGAGCAGTTCTTC.

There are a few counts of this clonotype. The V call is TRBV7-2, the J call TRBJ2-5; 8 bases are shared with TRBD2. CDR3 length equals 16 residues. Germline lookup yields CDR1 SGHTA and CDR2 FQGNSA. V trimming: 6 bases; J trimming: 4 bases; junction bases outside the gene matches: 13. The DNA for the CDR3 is TGTGCCAGCAGTTCCAACGGACTAGCAACTGGAGAGACCCAGTACTTC. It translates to CASSSNGLATGETQYF. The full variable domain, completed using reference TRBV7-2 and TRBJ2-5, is GAGVSQSPSNKVTEKGKDVELRCDPISGHTALYWYRQSLGQGLEFLIYFQGNSAPDKSGLPSDRFSAERTGGSVSTLTIQRTQQEDSAVYLCASSSNGLATGETQYFGPGTRLLVL.

The DNA of the CDR3 is TGTGCCAGCAGCCAAGATGCGGCGTCTATGTCTAGCACTGAAGCTTTCTTT. Protein sequence: CASSQDAASMSSTEAFF. V is TRBV4-2 and J is TRBJ1-1; D ambiguous. The CDR3 is 17 residues long. In germline, CDR1 is LGHNA, CDR2 YNFKEQ. V was trimmed by 0 bases and J by 4 bases, leaving 18 bases between them.

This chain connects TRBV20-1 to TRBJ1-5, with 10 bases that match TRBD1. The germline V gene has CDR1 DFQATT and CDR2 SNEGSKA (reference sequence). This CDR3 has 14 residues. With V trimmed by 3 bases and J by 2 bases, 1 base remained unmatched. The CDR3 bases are TGCAGTGCTAGCGGGACAGGGGGCAATCAGCCCCAGCATTTT. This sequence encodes CSASGTGGNQPQHF.

The CDR3 reads CASSFSRERPLHF. In DNA, the CDR3 is TGTGCCAGCAGCTTCTCCAGGGAACGACCCCTCCACTTT. The rearrangement uses TRBV7-2 and TRBJ1-6; D is possibly TRBD1 (5 bases). V was clipped by 3 bases and J by 12 bases, with 12 bases between them. There are 13 residues in the CDR3. Germline-derived CDR1 and CDR2 are SGHTA and FQGNSA.

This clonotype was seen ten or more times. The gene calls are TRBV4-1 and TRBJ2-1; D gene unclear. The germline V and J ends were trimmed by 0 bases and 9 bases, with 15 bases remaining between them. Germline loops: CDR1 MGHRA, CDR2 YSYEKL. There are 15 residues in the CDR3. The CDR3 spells CASSQDRDPSGEQFF. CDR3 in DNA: TGCGCCAGCAGCCAAGATCGCGACCCCTCTGGTGAGCAGTTCTTC.

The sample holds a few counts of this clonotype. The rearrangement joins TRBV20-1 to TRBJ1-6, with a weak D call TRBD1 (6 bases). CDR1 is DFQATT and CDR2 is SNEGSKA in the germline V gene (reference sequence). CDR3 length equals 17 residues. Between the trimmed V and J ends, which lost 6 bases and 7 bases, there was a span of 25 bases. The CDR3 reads CSAARQALLRSNSPLHF. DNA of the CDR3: TGCAGTGCCGCGAGACAGGCCCTACTCAGGTCCAATTCACCCCTCCACTTT.

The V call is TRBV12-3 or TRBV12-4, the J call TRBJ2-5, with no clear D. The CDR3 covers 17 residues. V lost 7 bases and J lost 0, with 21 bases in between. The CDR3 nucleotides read TGTGCCAGCACCCCGTTAGGATCTGACGGTTACCAAGAGACCCAGTACTTC. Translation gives CASTPLGSDGYQETQYF.

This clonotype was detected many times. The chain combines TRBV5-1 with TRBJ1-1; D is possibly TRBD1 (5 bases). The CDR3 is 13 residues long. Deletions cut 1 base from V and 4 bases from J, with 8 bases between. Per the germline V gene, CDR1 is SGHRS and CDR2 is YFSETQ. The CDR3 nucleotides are TGCGCCAGCAGCTTGTTAGGGGCCACTGAAGCTTTCTTT. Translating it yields CASSLLGATEAFF.

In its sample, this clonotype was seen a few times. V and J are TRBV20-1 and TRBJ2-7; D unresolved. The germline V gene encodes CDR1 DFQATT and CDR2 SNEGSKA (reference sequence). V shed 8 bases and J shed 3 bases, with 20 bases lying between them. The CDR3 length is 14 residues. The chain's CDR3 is CSLKSVETYYEQYF. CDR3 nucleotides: TGCAGTCTTAAGAGTGTGGAAACCTACTACGAGCAGTACTTC.

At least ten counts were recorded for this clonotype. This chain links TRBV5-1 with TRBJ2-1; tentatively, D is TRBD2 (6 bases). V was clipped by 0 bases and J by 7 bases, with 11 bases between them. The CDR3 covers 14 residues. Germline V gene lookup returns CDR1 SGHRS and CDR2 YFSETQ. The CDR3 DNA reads TGCGCCAGCAGCTTGGGGAGGGGTTTGAATGAGCAGTTCTTC. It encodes CASSLGRGLNEQFF. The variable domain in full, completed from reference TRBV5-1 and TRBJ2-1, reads KAGVTQTPRYLIKTRGQQVTLSCSPISGHRSVSWYQQTPGQGLQFLFEYFSETQRNKGNFPGRFSGRQFSNSRSEMNVSTLELGDSALYLCASSLGRGLNEQFFGPGTRLTVL.